Included here is one T cell receptor beta chain sequence, with context. Its matching antigen is unknown. From germline, CDR1 is SGHDT and CDR2 YYEEEE. CDR3 length: 13 amino acids. Deletions cut 2 bases from V and 3 bases from J, with 7 bases between. This sample stems from a study of T cell responses to AZD1222 COVID-19 vaccine. Overall study findings and caveats: Unmutated variant regions are reportedly targeted by nearly half of spike-specific TCRs. Most donors were white British and more were female, and clonal diversity was possibly underestimated.

The repertoire was sequenced with immunoSEQ multiplex PCR; TCRdb's copy has only in-frame clones and lacks some. The table includes roughly 180,000 clones, approximately 86% detected once. Sample: peripheral blood, taken on day 0 of AZD1222 vaccination. This clonotype originated in an adult in good health. The V and J genes are TRBV5-6 and TRBJ2-3; no definite D call. The CDR3 spells CASSFRWTDTQYF. CDR3 sequence (DNA): TGTGCCAGCAGCTTCAGATGGACAGATACGCAGTATTTT.